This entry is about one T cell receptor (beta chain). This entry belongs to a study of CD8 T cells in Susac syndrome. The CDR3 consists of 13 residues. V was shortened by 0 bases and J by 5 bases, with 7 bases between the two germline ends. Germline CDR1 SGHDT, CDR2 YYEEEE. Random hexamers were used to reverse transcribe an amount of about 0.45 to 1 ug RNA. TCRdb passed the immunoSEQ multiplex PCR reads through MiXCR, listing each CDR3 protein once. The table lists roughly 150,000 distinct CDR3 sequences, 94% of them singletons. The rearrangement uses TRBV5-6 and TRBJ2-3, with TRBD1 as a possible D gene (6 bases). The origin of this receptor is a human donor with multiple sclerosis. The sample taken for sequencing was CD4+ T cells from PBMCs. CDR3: CASSLGGQDTQYF. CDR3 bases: TGTGCCAGCAGCTTGGGGGGGCAAGATACGCAGTATTTT.